Presented here are 26 T cell receptor beta chains from one specimen sequenced in a study of OX40 agonist ivuxolimab in advanced cancers. Sequencing was performed with immunoSEQ multiplex PCR; in TCRdb, only in-frame clones are kept and a portion is missing. Of some 30,000 clones in the sample, roughly four fifths were seen once. The sequencing used CD4+ or CD8+ T cells sorted from blood, collected in a trial of the OX40 agonist ivuxolimab. The receptors were gathered from an adult with an advanced solid tumor such as melanoma, head and neck, liver or kidney cancer.

The chain recombines TRBV5-4 with TRBJ2-7, with 11 bases identical to TRBD1. CDR1 and CDR2 (germline): SGHNT, YYREEE (reference sequence). The junction had 14 bases not matched to a gene; V was cut back by 3 bases and J by 6 bases. The length of the CDR3 is 17 residues. The CDR3 coding sequence is TGTGCCAGCAGCTCCTCAACCGGGACAGGGGGAATCGGCGAGCAGTACTTC. This codes for CASSSSTGTGGIGEQYF.

The genes are TRBV7-3 and TRBJ2-7; 13 bases are a match to TRBD2. The CDR3 is 16 residues long. V shed 2 bases and J 5 bases; nucleotides not matched to a gene: 6. Germline V CDR1 and CDR2: SGHTA, FQGTGA. CDR3 nucleotide sequence: TGTGCCAGCAGCTTAGGACTAGCGGGAGATCTCCACGAGCAGTACTTC. Protein product: CASSLGLAGDLHEQYF.

This chain joins TRBV9 and TRBJ2-2; no firm D call. CDR3 length: 13 residues. Looked up from germline, CDR1 is SGDLS and CDR2 is YYNGEE. The germline V and J ends were trimmed by 2 bases and 3 bases, with 5 bases remaining between them. CDR3 in amino acids: CASSVLYTGELFF. The DNA of the CDR3 is TGTGCCAGCAGCGTGCTTTACACCGGGGAGCTGTTTTTT.

The chain couples TRBV6-6 to TRBJ2-1, with a tentative D call TRBD2 (7 bases). Trimming took off 6 bases at V and 8 bases at J, with 17 bases between the two ends. This CDR3 contains 14 residues. Germline values: CDR1 MNHNY, CDR2 SVGAGI (reference sequence). CDR3 DNA: TGTGCCAGCAGACGGGGGGCCAGTAGTCATGAGCAGTTCTTC. It is translated as CASRRGASSHEQFF.

The chain has TRBV5-1 and TRBJ2-7; 8 bases fit TRBD2. This CDR3 spans 17 amino acids. V shed 0 bases, J shed 2 bases, and the junction held 10 bases outside the gene matches. The V gene's germline CDR1 is SGHRS and CDR2 YFSETQ. CDR3 amino acids: CASSLVGRLAMPYEQYF. For the CDR3, the DNA is TGCGCCAGCAGCTTGGTGGGGCGACTAGCGATGCCCTACGAGCAGTACTTC. The full variable domain, its missing parts supplied by reference TRBV5-1 and TRBJ2-7, is KAGVTQTPRYLIKTRGQQVTLSCSPISGHRSVSWYQQTPGQGLQFLFEYFSETQRNKGNFPGRFSGRQFSNSRSEMNVSTLELGDSALYLCASSLVGRLAMPYEQYFGPGTRLTVT.

The V and J genes are TRBV6-6 and TRBJ1-2, with 10 bases fitting TRBD1. V was pared by 2 bases and J by 8 bases, with 8 bases of the junction left unmatched. Germline loops: CDR1 MNHNY, CDR2 SVGAGI (reference sequence). The CDR3 consists of 15 residues. DNA of the CDR3: TGTGCCAGCAGTTACACCGGGACAGGGGTGCAAGGCTACACCTTC. Its translation: CASSYTGTGVQGYTF.

V is TRBV7-9 and J is TRBJ1-2; D ambiguous. Trimming cost V 1 base and J 4 bases, with 10 bases left between them. The CDR3 is made up of 14 amino acids. CDR1 SEHNR and CDR2 FQNEAQ come from the germline V gene (reference sequence). In DNA form, the CDR3 reads TGTGCCAGCAGCTTAGTGCAGACTTCCTATGGCTACACCTTC. It codes for CASSLVQTSYGYTF.

CDR3 region: CANRVRGTDTQYF. The CDR3 bases are TGTGCCAACAGGGTCAGGGGCACAGATACGCAGTATTTT. The chain uses TRBV6-1 and TRBJ2-3, with D possibly matching TRBD1 (6 bases). CDR1 and CDR2 (germline): MNHNS, SASEGT. The V end lost 10 bases, the J end lost 1 base, and 12 bases lay between the germline ends. This CDR3 comprises 13 residues.

The gene calls are TRBV4-3 and TRBJ2-3, with 11 bases aligning to TRBD1. With 4 bases clipped from V and 4 bases from J, the junction kept 4 bases outside the gene matches. Per the germline V gene, CDR1 is LGHNA and CDR2 is YSLEER. The CDR3 contains 15 residues. Here the CDR3 reads CASSPGQGASDTQYF. The CDR3, as DNA: TGCGCCAGCAGCCCCGGACAGGGGGCATCAGATACGCAGTATTTT.

This chain uses TRBV19 with TRBJ2-1; D is perhaps TRBD1 or TRBD2 (7 bases each). Per germline, CDR1 LNHDA and CDR2 SQIVND (reference sequence). The CDR3 contains 14 residues. The V end lost 2 bases, the J end lost 5 bases, and 10 bases lay between the germline ends. For the CDR3, the DNA is TGTGCCAGTAGTATACAGGGGGGGAACAATGAGCAGTTCTTC. This codes for CASSIQGGNNEQFF.

The V and J genes are TRBV10-2 and TRBJ1-4, with D perhaps matching TRBD1 (6 bases). V dropped 5 bases and J dropped 8 bases, with 15 bases sitting between them. CDR1 and CDR2 (germline): WSHSY, SAAADI. The length of the CDR3 is 14 residues. CDR3 sequence: CASSSARGGEKLFF. The DNA of the CDR3 is TGCGCCAGCAGTTCCGCCCGAGGGGGAGAAAAACTGTTTTTT.

This clone was detected only a few times. This chain uses TRBV9 with TRBJ1-1; the D gene is possibly TRBD1 (6 bases). This CDR3 is built from 14 residues. Trimming stripped 2 bases from V and 6 bases from J, with 14 bases between. Germline assignment: CDR1 SGDLS and CDR2 YYNGEE. The DNA of the CDR3 is TGTGCCAGCAGCGTTAAGGACAGCGACGCTGAAGCTTTCTTT. Its protein is CASSVKDSDAEAFF.

The chain joins TRBV6-5 to TRBJ2-2, with a possible D match to TRBD2 (5 bases). V was shortened by 0 bases and J by 3 bases, with 5 bases between the two germline ends. The CDR3 has 14 residues. CDR1 MNHEY and CDR2 SVGAGI come from the germline V gene. The CDR3 nucleotides are TGTGCCAGCAGTTACTCCGGGGACACCGGGGAGCTGTTTTTT. Protein sequence: CASSYSGDTGELFF.

The genes are TRBV2 and TRBJ2-1, with D tentatively TRBD2 (5 bases). The CDR3 is 15 residues long. The V end lost 6 bases, the J end lost 9 bases, and 21 bases lay between the germline ends. Germline CDR1 SNHLY, CDR2 FYNNEI. The CDR3 is CASRLGLLSVGEQFF. CDR3 in DNA: TGTGCCAGCAGGCTAGGACTCCTGAGCGTGGGTGAGCAGTTCTTC.

The chain combines TRBV5-1 with TRBJ2-1; 10 bases are shared with TRBD2. Losses at the gene ends were 0 bases for V and 6 bases for J; bases not matched to a gene: 3. Per germline, CDR1 SGHRS and CDR2 YFSETQ. The CDR3 covers 15 residues. CDR3 DNA: TGCGCCAGCAGCTTGGCAGCGGGAGGGGTCAATGAGCAGTTCTTC. It is translated as CASSLAAGGVNEQFF.

This chain uses TRBV5-1 with TRBJ1-2, with a tentative D call TRBD1 (6 bases). The V gene lost 0 bases and the J gene lost 5 bases, with 11 bases spanning the gap. Germline V gives CDR1 SGHRS, CDR2 YFSETQ. The CDR3 has 14 residues. The CDR3 sequence: CASSLAPGEYGYTF. In DNA form, the CDR3 reads TGCGCCAGCAGCTTGGCCCCAGGGGAATATGGCTACACCTTC.

The chain has TRBV6-5 and TRBJ1-6; D is uncertain. The CDR3 runs to 14 residues. V dropped 2 bases and J dropped 10 bases, with 12 bases sitting between them. Germline values: CDR1 MNHEY, CDR2 SVGAGI. For the CDR3, the DNA is TGTGCCAGCAGTTACGGTGGGGAGAGATCACCCCTCCACTTT. It yields the protein CASSYGGERSPLHF.

This clone was detected once. J is TRBJ2-5 and V is TRBV6-7, with 8 bases aligning to TRBD2. TRBV6-7 is noted as an ORF with a role that remains uncertain. CDR3 length: 14 amino acids. After removal of 5 bases from V and 1 base from J, the junction contained 3 bases not matched to a gene. The CDR3 DNA follows: TGTGCCAGCAGTCTAGCGGGTCTCCAAGAGACCCAGTACTTC. Translating it yields CASSLAGLQETQYF.

The chain uses TRBV9 and TRBJ1-2, with TRBD1 matching 7 bases. The V and J ends lost 4 bases and 1 base, in that order; junction bases with no gene match: 19. The CDR3 is 19 amino acids. Germline V CDR1 and CDR2: SGDLS, YYNGEE. The CDR3 DNA follows: TGTGCCAGCAGCCGTCAAGACCCGGGACAGAGAACGGGTAACTATGGCTACACCTTC. It yields the protein CASSRQDPGQRTGNYGYTF.

V gene TRBV4-1 combines with J gene TRBJ1-2; maybe TRBD1 (6 bases). V was trimmed by 0 bases and J by 7 bases, leaving 18 bases between them. Germline V gene lookup returns CDR1 MGHRA and CDR2 YSYEKL. The CDR3 is made up of 16 amino acids. The CDR3: CASSQDGTRGQGGYTF. The CDR3 nucleotides are TGCGCCAGCAGCCAAGACGGGACGCGGGGGCAGGGTGGCTACACCTTC.

This chain uses TRBV5-1 with TRBJ2-3, with TRBD1 matching 8 bases. In germline, CDR1 is SGHRS, CDR2 YFSETQ. The CDR3 runs 16 residues. The trim removed 4 bases at V and 3 bases at J, leaving 10 bases unmatched. The chain's CDR3 is CASSTTGGGGTDTQYF. CDR3 DNA: TGCGCCAGCAGCACCACAGGGGGTGGTGGGACAGATACGCAGTATTTT.

This rearrangement joins TRBV9 to TRBJ2-2, with 7 bases identical to TRBD2. V trimming: 0 bases; J trimming: 7 bases; junction bases outside the gene matches: 3. CDR3 size: 14 residues. From germline, CDR1 is SGDLS and CDR2 YYNGEE. This chain's CDR3 is CASSVESGGGELFF. The CDR3, as DNA: TGTGCCAGCAGCGTAGAATCGGGGGGCGGGGAGCTGTTTTTT. The entire variable domain, with the rest obtained from reference TRBV9 and TRBJ2-2, is as follows: DSGVTQTPKHLITATGQRVTLRCSPRSGDLSVYWYQQSLDQGLQFLIQYYNGEERAKGNILERFSAQQFPDLHSELNLSSLELGDSALYFCASSVESGGGELFFGEGSRLTVL.

The chain couples TRBV7-8 to TRBJ2-2, with D unresolved. V was pared by 4 bases and J by 6 bases, with 12 bases between. The CDR3 sequence is 14 residues long. Germline V lookup: CDR1 SGHVS, CDR2 FQNEAQ. The CDR3 here is CASSSSNYAGELFF. The CDR3 DNA reads TGTGCCAGCAGCTCAAGCAACTACGCCGGGGAGCTGTTTTTT.

J is TRBJ2-7 and V is TRBV18; TRBD1 matches at 7 bases. CDR3 size: 18 residues. The V segment lost 6 bases and the J segment 2 bases; nucleotides outside the gene matches: 19. Germline-derived CDR1 and CDR2 are KGHSH and LQKENI. CDR3 amino acids: CASSPLEIGVGQPYEQYF. CDR3 bases: TGTGCCAGCTCTCCCTTAGAAATAGGAGTGGGACAGCCCTACGAGCAGTACTTC.

This clone was counted once. This chain uses TRBV21-1 with TRBJ2-3; TRBD2 was called by the table and not checked on the DNA. TRBV21-1 has pseudogene status. This CDR3 has 18 amino acids. The CDR3 DNA reads TGTGCCAGCAGCAAAGCGCTTTTAAGCGGAAGAAGGACAGATACGCAGTATTTT. Its protein is CASSKALLSGRRTDTQYF.

The chain uses TRBV18 and TRBJ2-2, with 9 positions matching TRBD2. Trimming took 9 bases from V and 10 from J; bases not matched to a gene: 15. Germline values: CDR1 KGHSH, CDR2 LQKENI. The CDR3 sequence is 15 residues long. DNA for the CDR3: TGTGCCAGTTCCGCCCAAGTGACTAGCGGATCGGAGCTGTTTTTT. It is translated as CASSAQVTSGSELFF.